This T cell receptor (beta chain) was recovered during a study of shared clonotypes between healthy human individuals. Whole-study results and caveats: Clonotype sharing among the donors was expected to vary with sequencing depth. Sampling covered blood only; tissue repertoires likely differ.

Authors' analysis steps: Filtering differed since immunoSEQ provided only junctions, with no quality scores. The table came from immunoSEQ multiplex PCR; TCRdb's copy has only in-frame clones and leaves some out. D and trimming come from the DNA, and the V and J calls and clone size come from that table. The sample lists some 680,000 clones, less than 80% occurring once. The CDR3 has 15 amino acids. V lost 7 bases and J lost 4; bases outside the gene matches: 10. Ten or more counts support this clone. The antigen is not known. Sequenced: memory CD4+ T cells sorted from blood. Subset in this sample: CD45RA-negative fraction. The sequence was collected from a woman in her 30s in good health. The chain combines TRBV23-1 with TRBJ1-5; 7 nucleotides agree with TRBD1. TRBV23-1 has ORF status, its function being uncertain. The CDR3 coding sequence is TGCGCCAGCACGTTCACGACAGGGCGGAATCAGCCCCAGCATTTT. This translates into CASTFTTGRNQPQHF.